The 26 T cell receptor beta chains given below trace back to one sample, sequenced in a study of blood T cell repertoires in COVID-19. Sequencing used immunoSEQ multiplex PCR; TCRdb keeps in-frame clones, though not all of them. The table has roughly 37,000 clones, about 74% seen once; the top ten hold 1.5% to 2%. Sequencing input: peripheral blood. These receptors were collected from a man between 60 and 75 years old with active COVID-19.

The sample holds a few counts of this clone. The chain uses TRBV10-3 and TRBJ2-3, with 11 bases matching TRBD2. V lost 4 bases and J lost 1; bases outside the gene matches: 7. The CDR3 contains 17 residues. Germline CDR1 reads ENHRY; CDR2 reads SYGVKD. The CDR3 spells CAISAPGLAAGTDTQYF. The CDR3 coding sequence is TGTGCCATCAGTGCACCGGGACTAGCGGCTGGCACAGATACGCAGTATTTT.

A single count supports this clone. The chain combines TRBV15 with TRBJ2-1; possible D gene TRBD2, 7 bases. The V and J ends lost 0 bases and 7 bases respectively, with 16 bases between them. CDR1 LNHNV and CDR2 YYDKDF come from the germline V gene (reference sequence). This CDR3 is 16 amino acids long. The DNA of the CDR3 is TGTGCCACCAGCAGAGAAAGGGGGGGTATTAGAAATGAGCAGTTCTTC. This sequence encodes CATSRERGGIRNEQFF.

This clone has only a few counts. The rearrangement joins TRBV7-2 to TRBJ2-6, with TRBD2 matching 10 bases. The J segment lost 0 bases and the V segment lost 7 bases, leaving 3 bases of the junction unmatched. The CDR3 covers 16 residues. Germline CDR1 is SGHTA and CDR2 is FQGNSA. The CDR3 sequence is CASKPSGSSGANVLTF. For the CDR3, the DNA is TGTGCCAGCAAGCCTAGCGGGAGCTCTGGGGCCAACGTCCTGACTTTC.

This clone has only one observation. V and J are TRBV30 and TRBJ1-1; perhaps TRBD1 as D (5 bases). The CDR3 covers 13 residues. V gave up 2 bases and J gave up 2 bases, with 9 bases separating them. The germline V gene has CDR1 GTSNPN and CDR2 SVGIG (reference sequence). CDR3 DNA sequence: TGTGCCTGGAGTAGGACACCAAACACTGAAGCTTTCTTT. This translates into CAWSRTPNTEAFF.

This chain links TRBV4-3 with TRBJ1-2, with D possibly TRBD1 on 5 matching bases. Between the trimmed V and J ends, which lost 0 bases and 5 bases, there was a span of 13 bases. This CDR3 spans 15 amino acids. Germline V gene lookup returns CDR1 LGHNA and CDR2 YSLEER. The CDR3 loop reads CASSQDRRGPYGYTF. The CDR3 nucleotides are TGCGCCAGCAGCCAAGATCGTAGGGGCCCGTATGGCTACACCTTC.

The chain recombines TRBV6-5 with TRBJ2-1; D perhaps matches TRBD2 (7 bases). This CDR3 has 16 amino acids. The germline CDR1 and CDR2 sequences are MNHEY and SVGAGI. V was clipped by 4 bases and J by 3 bases, with 16 bases between them. The CDR3 spells CASSSQGSGVYNEQFF. CDR3 DNA: TGTGCCAGCAGTTCCCAGGGGAGCGGGGTCTACAATGAGCAGTTCTTC.

The chain is built from TRBV10-3 and TRBJ1-6; D remains ambiguous. Germline V gives CDR1 ENHRY, CDR2 SYGVKD. V was cut by 3 bases and J by 10 bases, with 16 bases left in between. The CDR3 runs 15 residues. This CDR3 reads CAISDKSPQFSPLHF. In DNA form, the CDR3 reads TGTGCCATCAGTGACAAATCCCCCCAATTCTCACCCCTCCACTTT.

J is TRBJ1-2 and V is TRBV18, with D possibly being TRBD1 (5 bases). The V end was cut by 3 bases, the J end by 0 bases, with 14 bases between. Germline assignment: CDR1 KGHSH and CDR2 LQKENI. CDR3 length equals 16 residues. This chain's CDR3 is CASSPQGPDTNYGYTF. The CDR3 DNA reads TGTGCCAGCTCACCTCAGGGCCCCGATACTAACTATGGCTACACCTTC.

The gene calls are TRBV7-2 and TRBJ2-3; 11 nucleotides agree with TRBD1. Germline values: CDR1 SGHTA, CDR2 FQGNSA. Losses at the gene ends were 7 bases for V and 4 bases for J; bases not matched to a gene: 4. The CDR3 consists of 14 residues. The CDR3 loop reads CASTGQGAPDTQYF. As DNA, the CDR3 is TGTGCCAGCACCGGACAGGGGGCCCCAGATACGCAGTATTTT.

The rearrangement joins TRBV2 to TRBJ2-7; 7 positions agree with TRBD1. This CDR3 is built from 16 residues. V shed 1 base and J 6 bases; nucleotides not matched to a gene: 12. From germline, CDR1 is SNHLY and CDR2 FYNNEI. The CDR3 nucleotides read TGTGCCAGCAGTGAAGGTTTCCCCAGGGGGTTGGGCGAGCAGTACTTC. Amino acid sequence: CASSEGFPRGLGEQYF.

V and J are TRBV9 and TRBJ1-2; D is possibly TRBD1 (5 bases). This CDR3 is built from 14 residues. The germline V gene encodes CDR1 SGDLS and CDR2 YYNGEE. Trimming removed 1 base from V and 7 bases from J, with 14 bases in between. This CDR3 is CASSVSQEPIGYTF. The DNA of the CDR3 is TGTGCCAGCAGCGTATCACAGGAACCAATTGGCTACACCTTC.

A remark on this clone: The junction departs from the called germline gene at one end, perhaps through a read error. The V and J genes are TRBV6-5 and TRBJ2-1; 8 bases agree with TRBD2. Looked up from germline, CDR1 is MNHEY and CDR2 is SVGAGI. This CDR3 spans 14 amino acids. In nucleotides, the CDR3 is TGCCAGCGGGGGTTCCCGAGCTCCTACAATGAGCAGTTCTTC. It specifies CQRGFPSSYNEQFF.

This chain connects TRBV18 to TRBJ2-2, with a tentative D call TRBD2 (5 bases). The CDR3 spans 12 residues. Germline CDR1 KGHSH, CDR2 LQKENI. V dropped 6 bases and J dropped 7 bases, with 9 bases sitting between them. CDR3: CASSMRDGELFF. CDR3 DNA: TGTGCCAGCTCGATGAGGGACGGGGAGCTGTTTTTT. The variable domain in full, completed from reference TRBV18 and TRBJ2-2, reads NAGVMQNPRHLVRRRGQEARLRCSPMKGHSHVYWYRQLPEEGLKFMVYLQKENIIDESGMPKERFSAEFPKEGPSILRIQQVVRGDSAAYFCASSMRDGELFFGEGSRLTVL.

V is TRBV7-9 and J is TRBJ2-5; 12 bases agree with TRBD2. The CDR3 has 16 residues. Germline V lookup: CDR1 SEHNR, CDR2 FQNEAQ (reference sequence). V trimming: 2 bases; J trimming: 4 bases; junction bases outside the gene matches: 5. This CDR3 is CASSLTSGGQGETQYF. In DNA form, the CDR3 reads TGTGCCAGCAGCTTAACTAGCGGGGGGCAGGGAGAGACCCAGTACTTC.

The chain carries TRBV10-1 and TRBJ2-5; possible D gene TRBD1, 6 bases. The CDR3 covers 15 residues. Germline loops: CDR1 WNHNN, CDR2 SYGVQD (reference sequence). The V and J ends lost 0 bases and 0 bases respectively, with 8 bases between them. The chain's CDR3 is CASSESGAYQETQYF. CDR3 in DNA: TGCGCCAGCAGTGAGTCGGGGGCTTACCAAGAGACCCAGTACTTC.

The chain links TRBV4-3 to TRBJ1-4, with TRBD1 as a possible D gene (6 bases). V lost 0 bases, J lost 2 bases, and 10 bases lay in between. The CDR3 runs 16 residues. Germline V gene sequence: CDR1 LGHNA, CDR2 YSLEER. CDR3 sequence reads: CASSQDWGRTNEKLFF. CDR3 sequence (DNA): TGCGCCAGCAGCCAAGATTGGGGGCGGACTAATGAAAAACTGTTTTTT.

This clone came up once. This chain uses TRBV19 with TRBJ1-5; unclear D gene. Trimming pared 0 bases from V and 2 bases from J, leaving 14 bases between. The CDR3 has 17 residues. The germline CDR1 and CDR2 sequences are LNHDA and SQIVND (reference sequence). CDR3 coding DNA: TGTGCCAGTAGTATAGATGGGTGGCCGGGAGGCAATCAGCCCCAGCATTTT. It is translated as CASSIDGWPGGNQPQHF.

The rearrangement joins TRBV5-1 to TRBJ2-7; TRBD1 is a possible D gene (6 bases). V lost 6 bases to trimming and J lost 9 bases, with 22 bases between them. The CDR3 length is 14 residues. Per the germline V gene, CDR1 is SGHRS and CDR2 is YFSETQ. The CDR3 loop is CASTPGQGGGGQYF. For the CDR3, the DNA is TGCGCCAGCACACCGGGACAAGGCGGTGGGGGGCAGTACTTC.

This sequence joins TRBV15 and TRBJ2-5; no clear D. The CDR3 totals 13 residues. V was cut by 8 bases and J by 2 bases, with 12 bases left in between. The V gene's germline CDR1 is LNHNV and CDR2 YYDKDF (reference sequence). The CDR3 bases are TGTGCCACCTCTCCCCGTGTTCAAGAGACCCAGTACTTC. This gives the protein CATSPRVQETQYF.

The chain uses TRBV7-8 and TRBJ2-3, with 12 bases identical to TRBD2. CDR1 and CDR2 from the germline V gene are SGHVS and FQNEAQ. The CDR3 contains 15 residues. Trimming cost V 3 bases and J 7 bases; bases outside gene matches: 5. The CDR3 loop reads CASSLQTSGGNTQYF. In DNA, the CDR3 is TGTGCCAGCAGCTTGCAAACTAGCGGGGGGAATACGCAGTATTTT.

The rearrangement joins TRBV6-5 to TRBJ1-2; 10 bases line up with TRBD1. The V segment lost 4 bases and the J segment 6 bases; nucleotides outside the gene matches: 5. CDR3 size: 14 residues. Germline CDR1 and CDR2: MNHEY and SVGAGI. The CDR3 here is CASSWTGGPNGYTF. The CDR3 nucleotides read TGTGCCAGCAGTTGGACAGGGGGACCGAATGGCTACACCTTC.

The J gene is TRBJ2-1, the V gene TRBV7-3, with 8 bases that match TRBD1. V gave up 2 bases and J gave up 8 bases; unmatched junction bases: 2. Germline assignment: CDR1 SGHTA and CDR2 FQGTGA. The CDR3 loop spans 13 amino acids. The CDR3 sequence: CASSLAQGDEQFF. The CDR3, as DNA: TGTGCCAGCAGCTTAGCACAGGGGGATGAGCAGTTCTTC.

This clone was seen only once. This chain uses TRBV7-2 with TRBJ1-1; D is undetermined. The CDR3 is 13 residues long. The V end lost 1 base, the J end lost 6 bases, and 9 bases lay between the germline ends. The germline V gene encodes CDR1 SGHTA and CDR2 FQGNSA. The CDR3 is CASSLGRVAEAFF. CDR3 DNA sequence: TGTGCCAGCAGCTTAGGGCGGGTGGCTGAAGCTTTCTTT.

The chain links TRBV5-4 to TRBJ2-7; 10 positions agree with TRBD2. There are 19 residues in the CDR3. V shed 4 bases, J shed 1 base, and the junction held 17 bases outside the gene matches. Germline V lookup: CDR1 SGHNT, CDR2 YYREEE (reference sequence). The CDR3 loop is CASSDGGRASGGSSYEQYF. CDR3 nucleotides: TGTGCCAGCAGCGATGGAGGTAGGGCTAGCGGGGGTTCATCCTACGAGCAGTACTTC. Filled out from reference TRBV5-4 and TRBJ2-7, the complete variable domain reads ETGVTQSPTHLIKTRGQQVTLRCSSQSGHNTVSWYQQALGQGPQFIFQYYREEENGRGNFPPRFSGLQFPNYSSELNVNALELDDSALYLCASSDGGRASGGSSYEQYFGPGTRLTVT.

This clone was seen only once. The CDR3 protein is CASSPTQGSWEKLFF. The CDR3 nucleotides read TGTGCCAGCAGCCCTACCCAGGGGTCATGGGAAAAACTGTTTTTT. The chain uses TRBV9 and TRBJ1-4; a possible D gene is TRBD1 (6 bases). V was clipped by 4 bases and J by 8 bases, with 18 bases between them. Germline V lookup: CDR1 SGDLS, CDR2 YYNGEE. The CDR3 runs to 15 residues. Together with reference TRBV9 and TRBJ1-4, the CDR3 gives the full variable domain: DSGVTQTPKHLITATGQRVTLRCSPRSGDLSVYWYQQSLDQGLQFLIQYYNGEERAKGNILERFSAQQFPDLHSELNLSSLELGDSALYFCASSPTQGSWEKLFFGSGTQLSVL.

The chain carries TRBV18 and TRBJ1-5, with 10 bases that match TRBD1. The CDR3 runs to 15 residues. CDR1 is KGHSH and CDR2 is LQKENI in the germline V gene. The J segment lost 6 bases and the V segment lost 5 bases, leaving 7 bases of the junction unmatched. CDR3 sequence: CASSRGQGTGQPQHF. The CDR3 DNA follows: TGTGCCAGCTCAAGGGGACAGGGGACGGGTCAGCCCCAGCATTTT.